This TCR beta chain was sequenced for a study of T cell repertoires in cytomegalovirus infection. About the research overall: Well-studied HLA-B-restricted CMV epitopes were used in the study alongside recently identified HLA-C-restricted ones. Both a matching HLA type and CMV infection were indicated by public TCR beta signatures. The study, taken as a whole, reports: Summed public TCR beta family frequency identified CMV carriers bearing the relevant HLA. In two of eight donors, the top clonotype was HLA-C-restricted CMV-specific.

Trimming at V came to 5 bases and at J to 14 bases, leaving 18 bases not matched to a gene. The CDR3 extends over 17 amino acids. Germline V gene data show CDR1 as SEHNR and CDR2 as FQNEAQ (reference sequence). In this sample, this clonotype turned up a few times. Its specificity is unknown. TCRdb redid the calling of the reads with MiXCR, one entry per CDR3 protein. This table holds 700,000 to 850,000 distinct CDR3 sequences, 30% to 35% found once. J is TRBJ2-1 and V is TRBV7-9; TRBD2 matches 13 bases. The specimen was cultured CD8+ T cells from PBMCs, collected from culture after CMV antigen stimulation. The source of this sequence is a human donor in good health (CMV status not recorded). Some clones in this sample may be carry-over from other donors' samples. The CDR3 reads CASSQRPGTSGESNEFF. CDR3 bases: TGTGCCAGCAGCCAGCGACCCGGGACTAGCGGGGAGTCGAACGAGTTCTTC.